This entry describes one TCR beta chain. At least ten counts were recorded for this clonotype. Its binding antigen is unknown. Base-call qualities are not available, and no considerably larger clone is one nucleotide away. From its cysteine to its phenylalanine, the CDR3 spans 15 amino acids. Only the CDR3 DNA stays, 45 bases, in frame from base 1. As encoded in the germline V gene, CDR1 is SGHTA while CDR2 is FQGNSA. The germline V end is reduced by 4 bases and the J end by 0 bases; junction bases left unmatched: 6. Hyperthyroidism was considered stable if no progression to ophthalmopathy occurred within 18 months of follow-up. Hyperthyroidism patients were newly diagnosed, were aged 18 to 65 years, and had a disease duration under 2 months. Patients with other autoimmune diseases, uncontrolled infections, pregnancy or lactation were excluded from the study. Diagnosis relied on clinical symptoms, serum thyroxine, TRAb, thyroid ultrasound and orbital computed tomography. PBMCs were isolated from roughly 10 ml of fresh peripheral blood by Ficoll-Paque density gradient centrifugation. Total RNA was extracted with Trizol reagent and quality-checked on an Agilent 2100 Bioanalyzer.

TCR beta CDR3 regions were amplified from RNA transcripts for repertoire sequencing. HTBI primers and the Qiagen OneStep RT-PCR kit were used in a first-round RT-PCR, which was followed by a second-round multiplex PCR, size selection and purification. Libraries were sequenced paired-end with 100 bp reads on an Illumina HiSeq2000. The original pipeline was this. SOAPnuke was used to process the reads, throwing out any read that had adapters, had uncalled bases, had a mean Phred below 15, or lacked an exact constant-primer or identifier match. COPE v1.2.5 was used to merge high-quality paired reads. Each unique nucleotide sequence was defined as a clonotype, and clonotypes were aligned to IMGT TRB V, D and J references with MiTCR v1.1. The analysis was limited to V-J combinations with a frequency above 0.0001, which together covered approximately 99% of repertoires. For each V-J combination, a TCR clonal expansion and chaos score was defined as F50 clonal expansion divided by the chaos observed in the TCRdist matrix. Features were reduced by Welch's t-statistics and random forest to 10 to 15 V-J combinations, which fed a naive Bayes classifier. The Morisita-Horn index was used to measure how similar the thyroid and blood repertoires were. TCRdb itself trimmed the public reads at Q25 with fastp, ran MiXCR and retained productive beta chains. Each entry merges the rows of one CDR3 protein and shows their most common DNA and genes. What appears here as the V and J calls and clone size reflects TCRdb's work, not the paper's. This sample has hundreds of thousands of distinct CDR3 sequences in its table, and around 21% of those were observed once. Jointly, the top ten make up 2.5% to 3.5% of the sample.

This record comes from a study of Graves' ophthalmopathy and Graves' hyperthyroidism (dated by TCRdb to between 2017 and 2018). Regarding the study in general: Peripheral blood was collected at initial diagnosis, prior to any treatment. The study used signatures of the TCR beta repertoire to tell Graves' ophthalmopathy apart from Graves' hyperthyroidism and to predict which patients would progress to ophthalmopathy. In total, 135 blood samples were TCR-sequenced: 40 to 45 ophthalmopathy, 80 or so hyperthyroidism and around 17 hyperthyroidism-to-ophthalmopathy patients. To explore V-J signatures that separate ophthalmopathy from hyperthyroidism, a discovery set of about a hundred patients was enrolled, consisting of 40 to 45 with ophthalmopathy and around 57 with stable hyperthyroidism. For independent validation, a separate cohort was made up of around 19 hyperthyroidism patients plus 17 patients who later progressed from hyperthyroidism to ophthalmopathy. In five to seven hyperthyroidism patients, T-cell repertoires of thyroid tissue and blood were compared. After sampling, hyperthyroidism patients received methimazole starting at 30 mg daily, and ophthalmopathy patients received high-dose intravenous methylprednisolone. The 75 to 100 discovery patients were randomly divided into training and test sets at a 7:3 ratio.

On the study overall, not on this receptor specifically: No statistical method was used to predetermine the sample size, and group allocation was not hidden from the investigators. In cross-validation, the 13-signature model distinguished ophthalmopathy from stable hyperthyroidism with approximately 90% sensitivity and 81.08% specificity, while in the test set the corresponding values were approximately 80% and 75%. Most expanded thyroid clonotypes with a frequency above 0.001 also appeared in blood, which suggests that blood repertoires may reflect the immune response in the thyroid. In validation, the model predicted ophthalmopathy progression with 70.59% sensitivity and around 72% specificity; about a dozen predicted patients were CT-confirmed with GO in a median of about 7.1 months.

The sequenced sample consisted of peripheral blood. The chain uses TRBV7-2 and TRBJ2-7, and TRBD1 matches 7 of the central bases. This TCR derives from a woman aged 18 to 35 with stable Graves' hyperthyroidism. Donor details come from another sample of the same person, matched by shared clones. In nucleotides, the sequence is TGTGCCAGCAGCTGGGGCCGGGACAGCTCCTACGAGCAGTACTTC. It specifies CASSWGRDSSYEQYF.